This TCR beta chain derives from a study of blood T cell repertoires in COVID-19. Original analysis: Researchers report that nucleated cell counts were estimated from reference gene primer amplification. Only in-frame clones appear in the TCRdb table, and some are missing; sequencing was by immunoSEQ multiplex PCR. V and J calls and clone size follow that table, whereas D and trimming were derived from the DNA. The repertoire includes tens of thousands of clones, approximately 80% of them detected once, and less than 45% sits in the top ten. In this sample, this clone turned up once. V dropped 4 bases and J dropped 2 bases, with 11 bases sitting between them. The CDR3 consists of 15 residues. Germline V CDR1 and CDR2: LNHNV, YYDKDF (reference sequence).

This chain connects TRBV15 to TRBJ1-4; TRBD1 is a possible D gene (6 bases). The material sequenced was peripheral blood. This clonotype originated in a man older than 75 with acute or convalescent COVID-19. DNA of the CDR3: TGTGCCACCAGCAAAAACAGGGCGACTAATGAAAAACTGTTTTTT. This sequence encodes CATSKNRATNEKLFF.